Listed here is a single T cell receptor (beta chain). Losses at the gene ends were 3 bases for V and 2 bases for J; bases not matched to a gene: 4. CDR3 size: 14 residues. Germline CDR1 MNHEY, CDR2 SMNVEV (reference sequence). These data belong to a study of shared clonotypes between healthy human individuals. The method was immunoSEQ multiplex PCR; TCRdb's version includes in-frame clones alone and lacks a portion of them. The sample includes approximately 340,000 clones, over 70% of them seen just once. This sequence joins TRBV27 and TRBJ2-7; 7 bases map to TRBD2. Sequencing was performed on memory CD4+ T cells sorted from blood. Subset given: CD45RA-negative fraction. The sequence was collected from a man aged 25 to 45 in good health. CDR3 sequence: CASSFSGGPYEQYF. As DNA, the CDR3 is TGTGCCAGCAGTTTCTCGGGAGGACCCTACGAGCAGTACTTC.